This T cell receptor (beta chain) stems from a study of glioma-infiltrating T cells. This clonotype was counted ten times or more. TCR alpha and beta CDR3 regions were amplified from RNA using iRepertoire nested multiplex PCR. TCRdb used MiXCR to reprocess the multiplex PCR reads, holding one entry per CDR3 protein. The repertoire includes more than 85,000 distinct CDR3 sequences, 20% to 30% of them detected once, and 30% to 35% sits in the top ten. Germline V gene lookup returns CDR1 SGHRS and CDR2 YFSETQ. V lost 0 bases to trimming and J lost 2 bases, with 7 bases between them. This CDR3 contains 14 residues.

The chain couples TRBV5-1 to TRBJ2-3; weak D call: TRBD2 (5 bases). The TCR originated in a human donor with low-grade glioma or glioblastoma, undergoing nonglioma brain surgery, or in good health (not recorded which). Specimen: glioma tissue, nonneoplastic brain tissue, or PBMCs (not recorded which). DNA for the CDR3: TGCGCCAGCAGCTTGGCTAGCCTCACAGATACGCAGTATTTT. This gives the protein CASSLASLTDTQYF.